This record looks at one TCR beta chain sequence and its context. This sample stems from a study of blood T cell repertoires in COVID-19. There are 18 residues in the CDR3. Original methodology: Reference gene primer amplification yielded estimated nucleated cell counts. Clones were read by immunoSEQ multiplex PCR, and TCRdb kept only the in-frame ones, dropping some. V, J and clone size reflect that table, while D and trimming were determined from the DNA. The sample has roughly 330,000 clones; more than 75% are singletons. Sequences were obtained from PBMCs or T cells enriched from blood (not recorded which). J is TRBJ1-1 and V is TRBV21-1; the table assigns TRBD1, which was not confirmed against the DNA. TRBV21-1 is listed as a pseudogene. The TCR sequence derives from a woman aged 25 to 39 who had recovered from COVID-19. The DNA of the CDR3 is TGTGCCAGCAGCAATCGGGACAGGGGGCATGCTAGAGGCACTGAAGCTTTCTTT. Its protein is CASSNRDRGHARGTEAFF.